This T cell receptor beta chain derives from a study of shared clonotypes between healthy human individuals. Study results and limitations: Sequencing depth was expected to influence donor clonotype sharing.

The V gene lost 1 base and the J gene lost 0 bases, with 4 bases spanning the gap. The germline V gene has CDR1 SNHLY and CDR2 FYNNEI. The CDR3 extends over 13 amino acids. This clone has a handful of counts. The antigen is unknown. Original analysis: Filtering differed because ImmunoSEQ produced junction-only sequences that carried no quality scores. The assay was immunoSEQ multiplex PCR, and TCRdb's table has in-frame clones only and misses some. V and J calls and clone size are as listed in that table; D and trimming were resolved from the DNA. Counted here are 650,000 to 750,000 clones, roughly 70% occurring once; the ten biggest clones make up approximately 1.8%.

This chain uses TRBV2 with TRBJ2-7, with D hard to call. The clonotype was recovered from a woman aged 25 to 39 in good health. Sequenced material: memory CD4+ T cells sorted from blood. Subset specified: CD45RA-negative fraction. The CDR3 reads CASSEGASYEQYF. CDR3 nucleotides: TGTGCCAGCAGTGAAGGGGCCTCCTACGAGCAGTACTTC.